These 6 T cell receptor beta chains were all obtained from the same sample, sequenced in a study of molecular identifiers for immune sequencing clone quantification. MiXCR, applied by TCRdb to the PCR reads, yields one record per CDR3 protein. The table has just under 650,000 distinct CDR3 sequences, nearly 20% seen once; the top ten hold around 0.86%. Sequencing was performed on naive CD8+ T cells from blood, with Jurkat cell RNA spiked in. Noted subset: FACS-sorted CD8+CD4-CCR7+CD45RA+ naive T cells. All receptors come from a human donor in good health. Some libraries in this study had Jurkat cell RNA spiked in.

The V gene is TRBV20-1, the J gene TRBJ2-1, with 8 bases matching TRBD2. Germline V lookup: CDR1 DFQATT, CDR2 SNEGSKA (reference sequence). The trim removed 5 bases at V and 1 base at J, leaving 7 bases unmatched. The CDR3 consists of 15 residues. This CDR3 reads CSAQPSGSSYNEQFF. The CDR3 DNA reads as TGCAGTGCTCAACCTAGCGGGTCTTCCTACAATGAGCAGTTCTTC.

Remarks on this clonotype: A much larger clone sits a single nucleotide away, making a read error possible. In this CDR3 the conserved last residue, phenylalanine or tryptophan, is missing, so a read error is likely. The rearrangement uses TRBV7-9 and TRBJ1-2, with TRBD1 matching over 9 bases. Trimming cost V 5 bases and J 2 bases; bases outside gene matches: 12. Germline lookup yields CDR1 SEHNR and CDR2 FQNEAQ (reference sequence). The CDR3 is 17 amino acids. CDR3 protein: CASSPRTGEWTNYGYTS. DNA of the CDR3: TGTGCCAGCAGCCCAAGGACAGGGGAGTGGACGAACTATGGCTACACCTCC.

This clonotype was seen at least ten times. CDR3 region: CSANGLTWGINSPNNSPLHF. Written as DNA, the CDR3 is TGCAGTGCAAATGGCCTGACGTGGGGAATTAACTCGCCCAATAATTCACCCCTCCACTTT. The chain couples TRBV20-1 to TRBJ1-6; D call uncertain. The V gene lost 6 bases and the J gene lost 5 bases, with 32 bases spanning the gap. Germline V gene lookup returns CDR1 DFQATT and CDR2 SNEGSKA (reference sequence). This CDR3 comprises 20 residues.

This clonotype has only a few counts. The chain joins TRBV19 to TRBJ1-5; TRBD1 aligns across 8 bases. The J segment lost 9 bases and the V segment lost 5 bases, leaving 12 bases of the junction unmatched. This CDR3 comprises 15 residues. Germline assignment: CDR1 LNHDA and CDR2 SQIVND (reference sequence). The CDR3: CASSVGQGLLRPQHF. The CDR3 bases are TGTGCCAGTAGTGTAGGACAGGGATTGTTACGGCCCCAGCATTTT. Using reference TRBV19 and TRBJ1-5 for the parts outside the CDR3, the full variable domain is DGGITQSPKYLFRKEGQNVTLSCEQNLNHDAMYWYRQDPGQGLRLIYYSQIVNDFQKGDIAEGYSVSREKKESFPLTVTSAQKNPTAFYLCASSVGQGLLRPQHFGDGTRLSIL.

V gene TRBV30 combines with J gene TRBJ1-1, with 8 positions matching TRBD1. From germline, CDR1 is GTSNPN and CDR2 SVGIG (reference sequence). V trimming: 2 bases; J trimming: 1 base; junction bases outside the gene matches: 3. The CDR3 consists of 14 residues. CDR3 DNA: TGTGCCTGGAGTCCGGGGACAGGGAACACTGAAGCTTTCTTT. Amino acid sequence: CAWSPGTGNTEAFF. Combining the CDR3 with reference TRBV30 and TRBJ1-1 gives the whole variable domain SQTIHQWPATLVQPVGSPLSLECTVEGTSNPNLYWYRQAAGRGLQLLFYSVGIGQISSEVPQNLSASRPQDRQFILSSKKLLLSDSGFYLCAWSPGTGNTEAFFGQGTRLTVV.

Turning to this clonotype: A much larger clone lies one base from this, so it may be a read error. V is TRBV7-9 and J is TRBJ1-1, with D maybe TRBD1 (6 bases). V lost 4 bases and J lost 2, with 11 bases in between. CDR3 length: 14 residues. The germline V gene has CDR1 SEHNR and CDR2 FQNEAQ (reference sequence). The CDR3 spells CASSCLQGNTEAFF. CDR3 bases: TGTGCCAGCAGCTGCCTACAGGGTAACACTGAAGCTTTCTTT. Full variable domain (outside the CDR3, taken from reference TRBV7-9 and TRBJ1-1): DTGVSQNPRHKITKRGQNVTFRCDPISEHNRLYWYRQTLGQGPEFLTYFQNEAQLEKSRLLSDRFSAERPKGSFSTLEIQRTEQGDSAMYLCASSCLQGNTEAFFGQGTRLTVV.